This T cell receptor beta chain is from a study of blood T cell repertoires in COVID-19. Study context: Sites in the United States, Italy and Spain provided acute and convalescent COVID-19 samples. Sources were T cells, B-cell-depleted T cells, or PBMCs; the material itself was cDNA or gDNA.

This CDR3 spans 11 amino acids. The V end lost 2 bases, the J end lost 6 bases, and 5 bases lay between the germline ends. Germline V gene lookup returns CDR1 SNHLY and CDR2 FYNNEI. Produced via immunoSEQ multiplex PCR; TCRdb's table is partial and in-frame only. The sample shows hundreds of thousands of clones, approximately 90% of them seen only once. A Seattle source enrolled patients during active infection and followed them longitudinally. This clonotype originated in a man aged 60 to 69 with COVID-19, enrolled during active disease. The chain joins TRBV2 to TRBJ2-7; D is unclear. Sequenced sample: peripheral blood. The CDR3 reads CASSETREQYF. The CDR3 bases are TGTGCCAGCAGTGAAACACGCGAGCAGTACTTC.